These T cell receptor beta chains were read from a single sample in a study of cytomegalovirus exposure and HLA in healthy donors. Method: immunoSEQ multiplex PCR; TCRdb's copy keeps in-frame clones and lacks some. The data show 120,000 to 150,000 clones, and the top ten clones hold 2.2%. Sequenced input: PBMCs. The receptors come from a young woman in good health and CMV-seronegative. Each CDR3 is given without its conserved first and last residue. Each record gives: CDR3 protein, J gene, V gene, D gene. D genes are given only for firm matches.

CDR3aa: ASSQRGLAGSDEQF; j_gene: TRBJ2-1; v_gene: TRBV4-1; d_gene: TRBD2
CDR3aa: ASSHWTVNTEAF; j_gene: TRBJ1-1; v_gene: TRBV4-3; d_gene: NA
CDR3aa: ASSEYFQHRSTDTQY; j_gene: TRBJ2-3; v_gene: TRBV25-1; d_gene: NA
CDR3aa: ASSLRTSGNNEQF; j_gene: TRBJ2-1; v_gene: TRBV7-2; d_gene: TRBD2
CDR3aa: ASSPRSDGRGQETQY; j_gene: TRBJ2-5; v_gene: TRBV14; d_gene: TRBD2
CDR3aa: ASSARGGLAVWEQY; j_gene: TRBJ2-7; v_gene: TRBV2; d_gene: TRBD2
CDR3aa: ASSYSADNSGNTIY; j_gene: TRBJ1-3; v_gene: TRBV6-5; d_gene: NA
CDR3aa: ASSFRQNTGELF; j_gene: TRBJ2-2; v_gene: TRBV9; d_gene: NA
CDR3aa: ASSLFGTGYWEQF; j_gene: TRBJ2-1; v_gene: TRBV5-6; d_gene: TRBD1
CDR3aa: ASSPGLAGITDTQY; j_gene: TRBJ2-3; v_gene: TRBV7-2; d_gene: TRBD2
CDR3aa: ASSEGQSYNEQF; j_gene: TRBJ2-1; v_gene: TRBV5-6; d_gene: TRBD1
CDR3aa: ASSQGMNTEAF; j_gene: TRBJ1-1; v_gene: TRBV2; d_gene: NA
CDR3aa: ASSEQDRGLYEQY; j_gene: TRBJ2-7; v_gene: TRBV6-1; d_gene: TRBD1
CDR3aa: ASRTSGRAGEQF; j_gene: TRBJ2-1; v_gene: TRBV6-6; d_gene: TRBD2
CDR3aa: ASSLGTGPPNTEAF; j_gene: TRBJ1-1; v_gene: TRBV7-2; d_gene: NA
CDR3aa: ASSPERGTSHTGELF; j_gene: TRBJ2-2; v_gene: TRBV5-6; d_gene: TRBD2